The source of this TCR beta chain is a study of blood T cell repertoires in COVID-19. Trimming stripped 5 bases from V and 7 bases from J, with 14 bases between. CDR1 is MNHEY, CDR2 SMNVEV, per germline (reference sequence). CDR3 length equals 14 residues. Under the authors' procedure: Reference gene primer amplification gave estimated nucleated cell counts. The assay was immunoSEQ multiplex PCR, and TCRdb's table has in-frame clones only and misses some. V and J calls and clone size are those listed in that table; D and trimming were worked out from the DNA. The repertoire consists of 200,000 to 250,000 clones, with around nine tenths occurring once and the leading ten covering 1.5% to 2%. Participants' reported clinical history set cohort assignment. Two consecutive negative NP/OP PCR tests, clearance, or resolved symptoms defined Cohort 3 recovery.

The TCR originated in a woman aged 45-59 years who had recovered from COVID-19. The rearrangement joins TRBV27 to TRBJ1-4; D is perhaps TRBD1 (5 bases). Sequencing was performed on PBMCs or T cells enriched from blood (not recorded which). CDR3 DNA sequence: TGTGCCAGCAGTCCGGACACACGCGGTGAAAAACTGTTTTTT. Its translation is CASSPDTRGEKLFF.